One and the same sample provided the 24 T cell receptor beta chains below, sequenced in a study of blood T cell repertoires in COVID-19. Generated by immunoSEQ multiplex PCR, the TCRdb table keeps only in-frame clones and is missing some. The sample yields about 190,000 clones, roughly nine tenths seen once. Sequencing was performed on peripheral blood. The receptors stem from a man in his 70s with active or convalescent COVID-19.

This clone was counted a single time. The CDR3 sequence: CASSPLGTSGPGGGRFF. The CDR3 DNA is TGTGCCAGCAGCCCTCTCGGGACTAGCGGGCCAGGGGGGGGGAGGTTCTTC. J is TRBJ2-1 and V is TRBV7-8, with 12 bases that match TRBD2. Germline-derived CDR1 and CDR2 are SGHVS and FQNEAQ. The trim removed 5 bases at V and 15 bases at J, leaving 20 bases unmatched. CDR3 size: 17 residues.

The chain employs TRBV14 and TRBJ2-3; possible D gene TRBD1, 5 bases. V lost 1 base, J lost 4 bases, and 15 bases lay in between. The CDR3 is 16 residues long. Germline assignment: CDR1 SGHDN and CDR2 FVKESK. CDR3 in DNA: TGTGCCAGCAGCCAAGCATTATACCAGGGCCCAGATACGCAGTATTTT. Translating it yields CASSQALYQGPDTQYF. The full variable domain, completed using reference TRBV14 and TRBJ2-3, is EAGVTQFPSHSVIEKGQTVTLRCDPISGHDNLYWYRRVMGKEIKFLLHFVKESKQDESGMPNNRFLAERTGGTYSTLKVQPAELEDSGVYFCASSQALYQGPDTQYFGPGTRLTVL.

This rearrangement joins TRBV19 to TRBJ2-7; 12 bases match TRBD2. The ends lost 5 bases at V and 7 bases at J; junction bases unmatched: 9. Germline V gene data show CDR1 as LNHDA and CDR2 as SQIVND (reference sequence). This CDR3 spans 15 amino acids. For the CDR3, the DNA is TGTGCCAGTAGTCCCCTAGCGGGGGGGCCGGGAGAGCAGTACTTC. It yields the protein CASSPLAGGPGEQYF.

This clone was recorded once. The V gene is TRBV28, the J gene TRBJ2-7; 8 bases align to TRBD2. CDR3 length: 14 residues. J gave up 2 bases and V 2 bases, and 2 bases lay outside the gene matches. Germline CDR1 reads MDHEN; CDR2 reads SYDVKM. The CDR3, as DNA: TGTGCCAGCAGTTTAGTCGGGGGGGCCTACGAGCAGTACTTC. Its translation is CASSLVGGAYEQYF.

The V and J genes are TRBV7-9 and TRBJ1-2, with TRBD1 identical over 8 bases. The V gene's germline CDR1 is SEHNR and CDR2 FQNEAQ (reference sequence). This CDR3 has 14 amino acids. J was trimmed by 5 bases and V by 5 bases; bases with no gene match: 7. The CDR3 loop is CASSLGQGWYGYTF. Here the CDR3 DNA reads TGTGCCAGCAGCCTAGGACAGGGATGGTATGGCTACACCTTC.

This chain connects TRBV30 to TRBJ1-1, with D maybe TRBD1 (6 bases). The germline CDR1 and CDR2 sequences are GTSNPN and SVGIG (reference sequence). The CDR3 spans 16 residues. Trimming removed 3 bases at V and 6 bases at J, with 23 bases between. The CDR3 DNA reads TGTGCCTGGAGCGCTCTTCGGCGCAGGGGTCTCGCTGAAGCTTTCTTT. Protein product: CAWSALRRRGLAEAFF.

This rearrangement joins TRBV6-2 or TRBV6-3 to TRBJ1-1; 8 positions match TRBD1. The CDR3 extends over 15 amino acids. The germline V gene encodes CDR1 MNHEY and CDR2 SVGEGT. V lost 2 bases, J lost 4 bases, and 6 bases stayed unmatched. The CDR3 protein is CASSYDQGATTEAFF. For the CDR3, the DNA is TGTGCCAGCAGTTACGACCAGGGGGCAACCACTGAAGCTTTCTTT.

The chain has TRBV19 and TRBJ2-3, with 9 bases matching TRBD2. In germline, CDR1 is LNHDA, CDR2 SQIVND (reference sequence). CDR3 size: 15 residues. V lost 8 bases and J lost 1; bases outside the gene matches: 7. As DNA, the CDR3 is TGTGCCAGTGCCGACCGGACTAGCGGCACAGATACGCAGTATTTT. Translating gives CASADRTSGTDTQYF.

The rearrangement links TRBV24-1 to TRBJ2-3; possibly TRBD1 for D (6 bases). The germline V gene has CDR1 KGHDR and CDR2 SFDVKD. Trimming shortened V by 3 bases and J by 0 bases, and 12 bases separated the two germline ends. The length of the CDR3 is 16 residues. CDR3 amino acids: CATSDGQFSSTDTQYF. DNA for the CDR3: TGTGCCACCAGTGATGGACAGTTTTCCAGCACAGATACGCAGTATTTT.

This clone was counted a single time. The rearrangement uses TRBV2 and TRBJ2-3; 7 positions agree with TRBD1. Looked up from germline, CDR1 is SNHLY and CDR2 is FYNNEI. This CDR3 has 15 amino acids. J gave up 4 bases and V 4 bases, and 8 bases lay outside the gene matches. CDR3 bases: TGTGCCAGCAGTGTTGGCAGGGGGTTTTCAGATACGCAGTATTTT. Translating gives CASSVGRGFSDTQYF. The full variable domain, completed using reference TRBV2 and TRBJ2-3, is EPEVTQTPSHQVTQMGQEVILRCVPISNHLYFYWYRQILGQKVEFLVSFYNNEISEKSEIFDDQFSVERPDGSNFTLKIRSTKLEDSAMYFCASSVGRGFSDTQYFGPGTRLTVL.

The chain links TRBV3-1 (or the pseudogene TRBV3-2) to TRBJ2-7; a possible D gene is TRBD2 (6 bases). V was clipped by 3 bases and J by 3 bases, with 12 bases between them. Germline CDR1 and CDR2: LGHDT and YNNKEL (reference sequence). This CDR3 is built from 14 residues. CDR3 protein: CASSQLGGNYEQYF. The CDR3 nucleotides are TGTGCCAGCAGCCAGCTAGGAGGGAACTACGAGCAGTACTTC.

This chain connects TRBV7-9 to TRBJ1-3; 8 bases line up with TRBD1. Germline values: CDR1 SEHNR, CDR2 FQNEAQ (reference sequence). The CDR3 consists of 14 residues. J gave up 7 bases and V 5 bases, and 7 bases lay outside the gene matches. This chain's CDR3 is CASSARQGPNTIYF. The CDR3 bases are TGTGCCAGCAGCGCGAGACAGGGGCCGAACACCATATATTTT.

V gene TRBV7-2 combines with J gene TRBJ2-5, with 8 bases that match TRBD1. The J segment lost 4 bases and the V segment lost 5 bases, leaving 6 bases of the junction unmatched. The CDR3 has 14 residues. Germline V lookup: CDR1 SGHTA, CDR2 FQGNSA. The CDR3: CASSPGTGGETQYF. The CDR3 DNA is TGTGCCAGCAGCCCAGGGACAGGTGGAGAGACCCAGTACTTC.

DNA for the CDR3: TGTGCCAGCAGTTCCGCTTTCCATCTTGCCTACTTAGATCAGCCCCAGCATTTT. Its protein is CASSSAFHLAYLDQPQHF. The chain carries TRBV2 and TRBJ1-5; D is undetermined. The CDR3 is 18 residues long. V was clipped by 5 bases and J by 5 bases, with 25 bases between them. The V gene's germline CDR1 is SNHLY and CDR2 FYNNEI.

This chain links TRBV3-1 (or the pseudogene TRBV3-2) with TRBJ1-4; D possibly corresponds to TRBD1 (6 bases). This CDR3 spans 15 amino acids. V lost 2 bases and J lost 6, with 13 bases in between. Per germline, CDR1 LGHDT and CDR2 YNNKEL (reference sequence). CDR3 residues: CASSQPGTRDEKLFF. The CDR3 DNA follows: TGTGCCAGCAGCCAACCCGGGACAAGGGATGAAAAACTGTTTTTT.

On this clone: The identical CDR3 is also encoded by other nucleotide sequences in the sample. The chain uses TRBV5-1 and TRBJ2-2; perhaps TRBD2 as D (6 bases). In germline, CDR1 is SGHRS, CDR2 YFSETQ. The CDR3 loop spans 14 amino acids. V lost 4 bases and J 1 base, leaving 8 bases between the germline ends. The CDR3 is CASSSSGNTGELFF. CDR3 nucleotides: TGCGCCAGCAGCAGTAGCGGGAACACCGGGGAGCTGTTTTTT.

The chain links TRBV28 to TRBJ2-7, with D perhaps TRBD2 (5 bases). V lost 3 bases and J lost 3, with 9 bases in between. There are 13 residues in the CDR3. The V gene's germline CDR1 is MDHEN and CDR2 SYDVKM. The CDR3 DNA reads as TGTGCCAGCAGTTTCGGACTCAACTACGAGCAGTACTTC. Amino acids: CASSFGLNYEQYF.

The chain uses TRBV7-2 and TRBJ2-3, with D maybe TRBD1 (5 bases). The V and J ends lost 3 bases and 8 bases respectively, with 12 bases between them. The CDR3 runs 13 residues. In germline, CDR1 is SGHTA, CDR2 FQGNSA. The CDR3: CASSFQGLGTQYF. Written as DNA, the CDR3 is TGTGCCAGCAGCTTCCAGGGTTTAGGTACGCAGTATTTT.

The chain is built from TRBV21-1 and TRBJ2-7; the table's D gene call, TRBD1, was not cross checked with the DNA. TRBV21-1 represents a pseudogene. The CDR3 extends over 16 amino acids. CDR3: CASSNLQGIPTYEQYF. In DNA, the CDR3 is TGTGCCAGCAGCAATCTCCAGGGAATCCCAACCTACGAGCAGTACTTC.

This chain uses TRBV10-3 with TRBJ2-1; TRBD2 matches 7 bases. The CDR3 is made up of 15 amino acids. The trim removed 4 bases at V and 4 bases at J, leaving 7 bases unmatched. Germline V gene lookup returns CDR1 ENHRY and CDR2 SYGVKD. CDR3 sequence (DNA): TGTGCCATCAGTGGTGGCGGGGGAAGTTACAATGAGCAGTTCTTC. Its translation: CAISGGGGSYNEQFF.

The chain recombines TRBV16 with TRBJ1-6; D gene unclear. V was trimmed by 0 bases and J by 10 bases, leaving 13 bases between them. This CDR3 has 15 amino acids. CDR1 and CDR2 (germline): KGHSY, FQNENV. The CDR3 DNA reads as TGTGCCAGCAGCCAATCCGGACTAGGAGGATCACCCCTCCACTTT. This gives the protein CASSQSGLGGSPLHF.

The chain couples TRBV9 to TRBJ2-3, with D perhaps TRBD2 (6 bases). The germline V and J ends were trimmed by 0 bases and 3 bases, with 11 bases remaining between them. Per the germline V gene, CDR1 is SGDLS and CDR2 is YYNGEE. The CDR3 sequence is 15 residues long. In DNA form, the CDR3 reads TGTGCCAGCAGCGTAGTGGCTAGCGCGACAGATACGCAGTATTTT. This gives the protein CASSVVASATDTQYF.

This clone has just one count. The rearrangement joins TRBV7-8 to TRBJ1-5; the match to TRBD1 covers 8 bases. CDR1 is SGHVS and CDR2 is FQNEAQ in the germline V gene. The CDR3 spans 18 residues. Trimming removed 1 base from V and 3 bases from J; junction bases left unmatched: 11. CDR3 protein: CASSLGDRFAGDNQPQHF. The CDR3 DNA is TGTGCCAGCAGCTTAGGGGACAGGTTTGCGGGTGACAATCAGCCCCAGCATTTT.

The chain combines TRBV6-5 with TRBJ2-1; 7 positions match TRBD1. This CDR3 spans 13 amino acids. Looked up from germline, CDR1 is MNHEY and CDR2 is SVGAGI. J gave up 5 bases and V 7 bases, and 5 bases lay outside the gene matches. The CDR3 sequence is CASNRQGNNEQFF. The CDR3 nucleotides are TGTGCCAGCAACCGACAGGGCAACAATGAGCAGTTCTTC.